This T cell receptor (beta chain) emerged from a study of shared clonotypes between healthy human individuals. Profiling relied on immunoSEQ multiplex PCR, and the TCRdb table lists in-frame clones only, not all of them. The repertoire includes roughly 500,000 clones, 90% to 96% of them detected once, and 0.05% to 0.07% sits in the top ten. The sample was naive CD4+ T cells sorted from blood. The subset here: CD45RA+ positively selected. This TCR was sampled from a woman aged 25 to 39 in good health.

CDR3 residues: CASSWGLAEETQYF. CDR3 DNA: TGTGCCAGCAGCTGGGGACTAGCGGAAGAGACCCAGTACTTC. The rearrangement joins TRBV5-8 to TRBJ2-5; TRBD2 aligns across 11 bases. V lost 3 bases, J lost 3 bases, and 1 base stayed unmatched. Germline CDR1 SGHTS, CDR2 YDEGEE. This CDR3 region has 14 residues. The full variable domain, with the rest looked up from reference TRBV5-8 and TRBJ2-5, is EAGVTQSPTHLIKTRGQQATLRCSPISGHTSVYWYQQALGLGLQFLLWYDEGEERNRGNFPPRFSGRQFPNYSSELNVNALELEDSALYLCASSWGLAEETQYFGPGTRLLVL.